This entry is about one TCR beta chain. These data are taken from a study of blood T cell repertoires in COVID-19. Study details: Samples came from the United States, Italy and Spain, spanning acute and convalescent COVID-19. T cells, B-cell-depleted T cells, or PBMCs provided the cDNA or gDNA that served as material.

TCRdb keeps only in-frame clones here, not all; method: immunoSEQ multiplex PCR. The repertoire includes roughly 50,000 clones, approximately 90% of them detected once, and around 8.3% sits in the top ten. CDR1 is MRHNA, CDR2 SNTAGT, per germline. The CDR3 is 15 residues long. J lost 10 bases, V lost 0 bases, and 4 bases had no gene match. Sequencing was carried out using peripheral blood. The V call is TRBV6-4, the J call TRBJ1-6, with 9 bases matching TRBD1. This TCR derives from a woman in her 40s with active COVID-19. CDR3 nucleotides: TGTGCCAGCAGTGACTCAACAGGGGGCTTCTCACCCCTCCACTTT. It translates to CASSDSTGGFSPLHF.